This T cell receptor beta chain came from a study of T cells in Graves' hyperthyroidism and ophthalmopathy. Patients affected by ophthalmopathy presented a Clinical Activity Score of at least 3, a NOSPECS grade of at least 4, and disease duration below 3 months. This clonotype is a singleton in its sample. The antigen remains undetermined. This may arise from a read error, as a much more abundant clone is one base away. Notes on the study in general: Most thyroid clonotypes expanded above 0.001 were also detected in blood.

The CDR3 runs to 15 residues. The germline V gene encodes CDR1 MNHEY and CDR2 SMNVEV (reference sequence). The source material, RNA transcripts, was used to amplify TCR beta CDR3 regions. First-round RT-PCR targeting the TCR CDR3 was performed with the HTBI primer set. Each CDR3 protein gets one entry after TCRdb re-called the multiplex PCR reads with MiXCR. The repertoire holds about 590,000 distinct CDR3 sequences, with 12% to 15% as singletons. The sequencing input was blood. The chain employs TRBV27 and TRBJ1-5, with unresolved D. This clonotype was sampled from a woman aged 18-29 years with Graves' ophthalmopathy. The CDR3 is CTSSLVRGINQPQHF. Here the CDR3 DNA reads TGTACCAGCAGTTTAGTACGTGGAATAAATCAGCCCCAGCATTTT.